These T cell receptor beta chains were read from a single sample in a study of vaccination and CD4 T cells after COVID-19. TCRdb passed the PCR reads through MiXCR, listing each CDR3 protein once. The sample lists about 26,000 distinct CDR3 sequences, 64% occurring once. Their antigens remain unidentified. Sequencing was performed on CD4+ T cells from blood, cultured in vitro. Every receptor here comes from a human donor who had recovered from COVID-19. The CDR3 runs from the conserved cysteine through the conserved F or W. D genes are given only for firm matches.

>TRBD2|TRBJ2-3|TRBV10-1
CASSDLSAGADTQYF
TGCGCCAGCAGTGATCTTTCAGCGGGAGCAGATACGCAGTATTTT
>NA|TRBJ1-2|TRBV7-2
CASWKGQPYGYTF
TGTGCCAGCTGGAAGGGGCAGCCCTATGGCTACACCTTC
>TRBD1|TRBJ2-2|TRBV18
CASSPQGANTGELFF
TGTGCCAGCTCACCCCAGGGGGCGAACACCGGGGAGCTGTTTTTT
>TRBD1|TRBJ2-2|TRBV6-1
CASRDRGDTGELFF
TGTGCCAGCAGGGACAGGGGTGACACCGGGGAGCTGTTTTTT
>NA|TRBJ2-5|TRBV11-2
CASSLGGRPAETQYF
TGTGCCAGCAGCTTAGGGGGGAGGCCAGCGGAGACCCAGTACTTC
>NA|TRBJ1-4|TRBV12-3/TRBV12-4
CASSQEARGEKLFF
TGTGCCAGCAGCCAGGAGGCGCGGGGGGAAAAACTGTTTTTT
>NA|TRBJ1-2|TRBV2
CAGRDVSGGYTF
TGTGCCGGGAGGGACGTTTCAGGGGGCTACACCTTC
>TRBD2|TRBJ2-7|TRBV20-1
CSARGPGGPYEQYF
TGCAGTGCTAGAGGGCCGGGAGGGCCGTACGAGCAGTACTTC
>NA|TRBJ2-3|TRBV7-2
CASSLSGSTDTQYF
TGTGCCAGCAGCCTTAGCGGTAGCACAGATACGCAGTATTTT
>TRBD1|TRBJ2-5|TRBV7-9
CASSRGTALYQETQYF
TGTGCCAGCAGCAGAGGGACAGCGTTGTACCAAGAGACCCAGTACTTC